Listed below are T cell receptor beta chains from one sample, sequenced in a study of cytomegalovirus exposure and HLA in healthy donors. Sequencing used immunoSEQ multiplex PCR; TCRdb keeps in-frame clones, though not all of them. The sample carries approximately 150,000 clones, roughly two thirds recorded once. Sequenced: PBMCs. The receptors were gathered from a woman aged 18-35 years in good health and CMV-seropositive. CDR3s include the opening cysteine and the closing phenylalanine or tryptophan. Fields, in order: clone size, V gene, D gene, J gene, CDR3 DNA, CDR3 protein. The D gene is left open where the match is weak. Some rows have no size entry. The others give once, few or many, or a class for an expanded clone.

>NA|TRBV6-1|TRBD2|TRBJ2-5
TGTGCCAGCAGCTCGGGGAGGGGCGAGTTGGAGACCCAGTACTTC
CASSSGRGELETQYF
>NA|TRBV5-6|TRBD1|TRBJ2-3
TGTGCCAGCAGCCCGAGGGGGACAGGGGTGGATACGCAGTATTTT
CASSPRGTGVDTQYF
>NA|TRBV5-3|NA|TRBJ1-1
TGTGCCAGAAGCCCGGCGGGGGGAACTGAAGCTTTCTTT
CARSPAGGTEAFF
>few|TRBV5-1|NA|TRBJ2-3
TGCGCCAGCAGCACGGGATACAGCACAGATACGCAGTATTTT
CASSTGYSTDTQYF
>NA|TRBV27|TRBD2|TRBJ2-7
TGTGCCAGCAGTTTAGCCAGCGGGGGAGCCTACGAGCAGTACTTC
CASSLASGGAYEQYF
>NA|TRBV4-3|NA|TRBJ2-1
TGCGCCAGCAGCCAAGATAGAGGCAGTGAGCAGTTCTTC
CASSQDRGSEQFF
>NA|TRBV2|NA|TRBJ1-2
TGTGCCAGCAGTGAAGTAATGTCTTATGGCTACACCTTC
CASSEVMSYGYTF
>NA|TRBV9|NA|TRBJ2-6
TGTGCCAGCAGCCCGCACGACGACAGCAATATCAACGTCCTGACTTTC
CASSPHDDSNINVLTF
>once|TRBV23-1|NA|TRBJ1-1
TGCGCCAGCAGTCAAAGTCGGTCGCCGCCGAACACTGAAGCTTTCTTT
CASSQSRSPPNTEAFF
>few|TRBV14|NA|TRBJ1-5
TGTGCCAGCAGTCACGGGGGGGGGCTGAGCAATCAGCCCCAGCATTTT
CASSHGGGLSNQPQHF
>NA|TRBV18|NA|TRBJ1-2
TGTGCCAGCTCACCACTCGGGAAAACCTCGGATGGCTACACCTTC
CASSPLGKTSDGYTF
>NA|TRBV5-6|TRBD1|TRBJ2-7
TGTGCCAGCAGCTTGCTGGACAGGGAAGGTTACGAGCAGTACTTC
CASSLLDREGYEQYF
>NA|TRBV4-3|NA|TRBJ2-1
TGCGCCAGCAGCTCCAAGTTAAGGGATAGCGGCCCCAGGTACAATGAGCAGTTCTTC
CASSSKLRDSGPRYNEQFF
>NA|TRBV5-1|NA|TRBJ1-4
TGCGCCAGCAGCCCTTCAGGGGAAGGGGAAAAACTGTTTTTT
CASSPSGEGEKLFF
>NA|TRBV9|TRBD1|TRBJ2-6
TGTACCAGCAGCGTAGGTATTAGGACAGGGTCCCCTGGGGCCAACGTCCTGACTTTC
CTSSVGIRTGSPGANVLTF
>NA|TRBV4-2|NA|TRBJ1-1
TGTGCCAGCAGCCAAGGAGTCGGACTAGGGAACACTGAAGCTTTCTTT
CASSQGVGLGNTEAFF
>NA|TRBV19|NA|TRBJ1-4
TGTGCCAGTGTGCGGCACGTCGGTGAAAAACTGTTTTTT
CASVRHVGEKLFF